This is a list of T cell receptor beta chains from one sample in a study of blood T cell repertoires in COVID-19. Assay used: immunoSEQ multiplex PCR; TCRdb lists only in-frame clones, some missing. The table lists 170,000 or so clones, 80% to 85% of them singletons, with around 6.3% in the top ten. The material sequenced was peripheral blood. These receptors were taken from a woman aged 40 to 50 with COVID-19, enrolled during active disease. Both conserved end residues are part of each CDR3. A D gene is named only where the DNA matches it firmly. Clone sizes are given selectively: once, few, many, or a class where the clone is expanded.

V: TRBV7-3
J: TRBJ2-7
size: -
D: TRBD2
DNA: TGTGCCAGCAGCTTAGCGGGAGCGGGGGAGCAGTACTTC
CDR3: CASSLAGAGEQYF

V: TRBV18
J: TRBJ2-5
size: -
D: TRBD1
DNA: TGTGCCAGCTCACTTGACGTGGGACAGCAAGAGACCCAGTACTTC
CDR3: CASSLDVGQQETQYF

V: TRBV7-9
J: TRBJ1-1
size: few
D: -
DNA: TGTGCCAGCAGCTTGTCAGGGCAGGCTGAAGCTTTCTTT
CDR3: CASSLSGQAEAFF

V: TRBV10-3
J: TRBJ2-1
size: -
D: TRBD1
DNA: TGTGCCATCAGTGAGGTGGGGCAGGGGGCTAACAATGAGCAGTTCTTC
CDR3: CAISEVGQGANNEQFF

V: TRBV7-3
J: TRBJ2-5
size: -
D: -
DNA: TGTGCCAGCAGCTCCCTCGCGGGAAAGCAGACCCAGTACTTC
CDR3: CASSSLAGKQTQYF

V: TRBV3-1/TRBV3-2
J: TRBJ1-3
size: -
D: -
DNA: TGTGCCAGCAGCGGCACACACACAAGCTCTGGAAACACCATATATTTT
CDR3: CASSGTHTSSGNTIYF

V: TRBV9
J: TRBJ1-2
size: -
D: -
DNA: TGTGCCAGCAGCGGGGGAGACAGGAAGTCGGTATTAACCTTC
CDR3: CASSGGDRKSVLTF

V: TRBV6-1
J: TRBJ2-3
size: -
D: -
DNA: TGTGCCAGCAGCCCCACTCACACAGATACGCAGTATTTT
CDR3: CASSPTHTDTQYF

V: TRBV19
J: TRBJ2-1
size: once
D: TRBD2
DNA: TGTGCCAGTAGACCTCAGAACTTGGCGGGAGGGGAGGGATTGGTGCAGTTCTTC
CDR3: CASRPQNLAGGEGLVQFF

V: TRBV18
J: TRBJ1-1
size: few
D: -
DNA: TGTGCCAGCTCAGGTAGAGGCGACACTGAAGCTTTCTTT
CDR3: CASSGRGDTEAFF

V: TRBV5-1
J: TRBJ1-1
size: -
D: -
DNA: TGCGCCAGCAGCTTTGAGGGTTATACCACTGAAGCTTTCTTT
CDR3: CASSFEGYTTEAFF

V: TRBV11-3
J: TRBJ1-1
size: few
D: TRBD1
DNA: TGTGCCAGCAGCTCTGGACAGGGGTTTGAAGCTTTCTTT
CDR3: CASSSGQGFEAFF

V: TRBV10-2
J: TRBJ2-7
size: -
D: TRBD1
DNA: TGCGCCAGCCGGGACAGGGAAAACGAGCAGTACTTC
CDR3: CASRDRENEQYF

V: TRBV7-6
J: TRBJ1-4
size: -
D: -
DNA: TGTGCCAGCAGCTTAGCCTCCATGTCGGGGAATGAAAAACTGTTTTTT
CDR3: CASSLASMSGNEKLFF

V: TRBV27
J: TRBJ2-1
size: -
D: TRBD1
DNA: TGTGCCAGCAGTTTTCCCGGACAGGGACCGATCTTC
CDR3: CASSFPGQGPIF

V: TRBV7-8
J: TRBJ2-1
size: -
D: -
DNA: TGTGCCAGCAGCTTTAGACTCATCAATGAGCAGTTCTTC
CDR3: CASSFRLINEQFF

V: TRBV29-1
J: TRBJ2-1
size: -
D: -
DNA: TGCAGCGGACGGGCGGCTAGCGTAACCAATGAGCAGTTCTTC
CDR3: CSGRAASVTNEQFF